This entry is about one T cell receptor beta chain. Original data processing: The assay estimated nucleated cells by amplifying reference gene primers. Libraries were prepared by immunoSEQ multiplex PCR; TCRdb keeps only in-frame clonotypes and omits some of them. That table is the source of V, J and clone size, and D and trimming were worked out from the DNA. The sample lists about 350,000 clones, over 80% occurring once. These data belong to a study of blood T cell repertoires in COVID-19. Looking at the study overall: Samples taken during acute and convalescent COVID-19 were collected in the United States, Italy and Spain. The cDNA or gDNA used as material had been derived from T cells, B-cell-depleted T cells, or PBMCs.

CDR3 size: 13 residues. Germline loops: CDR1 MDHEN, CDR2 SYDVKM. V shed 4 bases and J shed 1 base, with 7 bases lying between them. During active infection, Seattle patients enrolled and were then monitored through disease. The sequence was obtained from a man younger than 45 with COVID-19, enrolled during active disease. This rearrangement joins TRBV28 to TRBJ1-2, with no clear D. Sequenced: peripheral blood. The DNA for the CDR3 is TGTGCCAGCAGTTACGGGATTAACTATGGCTACACCTTC. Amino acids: CASSYGINYGYTF.